This record covers a single T cell receptor beta chain. The CDR3 length is 13 residues. Germline V CDR1 and CDR2: SEHNR, FQNEAQ (reference sequence). This sample was included in a study of blood T cells in healthy people across ages. With a J-beta primer mix and a sample-barcoded 5' primer, a second PCR ran about 6 to 11 cycles. TCRdb reprocessed the 5' RACE reads via MiXCR and lists one record per CDR3 protein. The sample records roughly 1.4 million distinct CDR3 sequences, approximately 59% being singletons. Every donor provided approximately 10 milliliters of peripheral blood. PBMCs numbering at least 7 million were isolated per sample.

The chain uses TRBV7-9 and TRBJ2-1, with TRBD1 matching 7 bases. The assigned J gene may be wrong: the sequence end matches TRBJ2-7 better. This TCR was sampled from a young man in good health. The sequenced sample consisted of blood. The CDR3 DNA is TGTGCCAGCAGCCCCCTGACAGGGAACGAGCAGTACTTC. Its protein product is CASSPLTGNEQYF.